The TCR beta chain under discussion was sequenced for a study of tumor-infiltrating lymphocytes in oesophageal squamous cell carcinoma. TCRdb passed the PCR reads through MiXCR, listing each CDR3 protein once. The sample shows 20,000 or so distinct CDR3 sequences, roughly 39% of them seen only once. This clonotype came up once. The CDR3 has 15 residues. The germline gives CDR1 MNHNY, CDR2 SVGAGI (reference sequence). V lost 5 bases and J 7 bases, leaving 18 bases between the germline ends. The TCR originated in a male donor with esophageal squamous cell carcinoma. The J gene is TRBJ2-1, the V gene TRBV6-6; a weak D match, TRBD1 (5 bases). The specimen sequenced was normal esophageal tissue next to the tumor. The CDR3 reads CASSDMGQAWNEQFF. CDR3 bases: TGTGCCAGCAGTGATATGGGGCAGGCTTGGAATGAGCAGTTCTTC.